A selection of T cell receptor beta chains follows, all from one sample in a study of cytomegalovirus exposure and HLA in healthy donors. Clones were read by immunoSEQ multiplex PCR, and TCRdb kept only the in-frame ones, dropping some. The data contain some 110,000 clones, approximately 81% of them singletons. The sample was PBMCs. These receptors originate from a young man in good health and CMV-seronegative. CDR3s include the opening cysteine and the closing phenylalanine or tryptophan. The order of the fields is CDR3 DNA, CDR3 protein, CDR3 length, D gene, J gene, clone size, V gene. A D gene is named only where the DNA matches it firmly. Rows give clone size only sometimes, using once, few, many, or a class for an expanded clone.

CDR3nt: TGTGCCAGCAGCTTGGTATACGAGCAGTACTTC
CDR3aa: CASSLVYEQYF
len: 11
d_gene: .
j_gene: TRBJ2-7
abundance: few
v_gene: TRBV5-6

CDR3nt: TGTGCCAGCAGTTTATACCGGTACACTGAAGCTTTCTTT
CDR3aa: CASSLYRYTEAFF
len: 13
d_gene: .
j_gene: TRBJ1-1
abundance: few
v_gene: TRBV28

CDR3nt: TGCGCCAGCAGTCGGCGGGGTGACAATGAGCAGTTCTTC
CDR3aa: CASSRRGDNEQFF
len: 13
d_gene: .
j_gene: TRBJ2-1
abundance: .
v_gene: TRBV23-1

CDR3nt: TGTGCCAGCAGCCCACTAAAGGTGGAGACCCAGTACTTC
CDR3aa: CASSPLKVETQYF
len: 13
d_gene: .
j_gene: TRBJ2-5
abundance: once
v_gene: TRBV14

CDR3nt: TGTGCCAGCAGCGCACAGGGATATAGCAATCAGCCCCAGCATTTT
CDR3aa: CASSAQGYSNQPQHF
len: 15
d_gene: .
j_gene: TRBJ1-5
abundance: .
v_gene: TRBV7-2

CDR3nt: TGTGCCAGCAGCGTAGGGAGCGGGCTAGAGGAAGCCTACGAGCAGTACTTC
CDR3aa: CASSVGSGLEEAYEQYF
len: 17
d_gene: .
j_gene: TRBJ2-7
abundance: .
v_gene: TRBV9

CDR3nt: TGTGCCAGCAGATGGACTAGCGGGGGGGCCGAAGTGGCTGAGCAGTTCTTC
CDR3aa: CASRWTSGGAEVAEQFF
len: 17
d_gene: TRBD2
j_gene: TRBJ2-1
abundance: .
v_gene: TRBV7-9

CDR3nt: TGTGCCAGCAGCTTAGAAGCAGGGGCCGTAGATACGCAGTATTTT
CDR3aa: CASSLEAGAVDTQYF
len: 15
d_gene: .
j_gene: TRBJ2-3
abundance: .
v_gene: TRBV7-6

CDR3nt: TGCGCCAGCAGCTTTAGCGGAAGGGACAATGAGCAGTTCTTC
CDR3aa: CASSFSGRDNEQFF
len: 14
d_gene: .
j_gene: TRBJ2-1
abundance: .
v_gene: TRBV5-1

CDR3nt: TGTGCCAGCAGGCCCGAGGTGAGCTCCTACGAGCAGTACTTC
CDR3aa: CASRPEVSSYEQYF
len: 14
d_gene: .
j_gene: TRBJ2-7
abundance: .
v_gene: TRBV6-5

CDR3nt: TGTGCCAGCAGCCTCAAGACAGGGGGCGTTCAGCCCCAGCATTTT
CDR3aa: CASSLKTGGVQPQHF
len: 15
d_gene: TRBD1
j_gene: TRBJ1-5
abundance: .
v_gene: TRBV7-2

CDR3nt: TGCGCCAGCAGCTCTACTAGCGGCTCCTACGAGCAGTACTTC
CDR3aa: CASSSTSGSYEQYF
len: 14
d_gene: TRBD2
j_gene: TRBJ2-7
abundance: .
v_gene: TRBV5-1

CDR3nt: TGCGCCAGCAGCCCCGGGACTTATGGCTACACCTTC
CDR3aa: CASSPGTYGYTF
len: 12
d_gene: .
j_gene: TRBJ1-2
abundance: .
v_gene: TRBV4-3

CDR3nt: TGTGCCAGCAGCTTCCGGGGAGTAGATACGCAGTATTTT
CDR3aa: CASSFRGVDTQYF
len: 13
d_gene: .
j_gene: TRBJ2-3
abundance: .
v_gene: TRBV5-4

CDR3nt: TGTGCCAGTAGTATAGTGGGCGGGTGGCGCAATCAGCCCCAGCATTTT
CDR3aa: CASSIVGGWRNQPQHF
len: 16
d_gene: .
j_gene: TRBJ1-5
abundance: .
v_gene: TRBV19

CDR3nt: TGTGCCAGCAGTCTCGGACAGGGGCTGGGCATTCAGTACTTC
CDR3aa: CASSLGQGLGIQYF
len: 14
d_gene: TRBD1
j_gene: TRBJ2-4
abundance: .
v_gene: TRBV2

CDR3nt: TGTGCCAGCAGCGCCCAGGCAGGGGGAGATACTGAAGCTTTCTTT
CDR3aa: CASSAQAGGDTEAFF
len: 15
d_gene: TRBD1
j_gene: TRBJ1-1
abundance: .
v_gene: TRBV9

CDR3nt: TGCGCCAGCAGCCAAGATTTAAGGGGACAGGACTATGGCTACACCTTC
CDR3aa: CASSQDLRGQDYGYTF
len: 16
d_gene: TRBD1
j_gene: TRBJ1-2
abundance: .
v_gene: TRBV4-3

CDR3nt: TGTGCCAGCAGCTTAGGAACCGGGACTGGCTGCTACGAGCAGTACTTC
CDR3aa: CASSLGTGTGCYEQYF
len: 16
d_gene: .
j_gene: TRBJ2-7
abundance: once
v_gene: TRBV5-6

CDR3nt: TGCGCCAGCAGCCAAGACAGCCTGGGGGGGATCACAGATACGCAGTATTTT
CDR3aa: CASSQDSLGGITDTQYF
len: 17
d_gene: TRBD2
j_gene: TRBJ2-3
abundance: .
v_gene: TRBV4-1

CDR3nt: TGTGCCAGCAGCCAAGCCGGGGCGGAGGGGACCCAGTACTTC
CDR3aa: CASSQAGAEGTQYF
len: 14
d_gene: .
j_gene: TRBJ2-5
abundance: .
v_gene: TRBV5-4

CDR3nt: TGTGCCAGCAGCCCAGGGACTGTTGAAGAGACCCAGTACTTC
CDR3aa: CASSPGTVEETQYF
len: 14
d_gene: .
j_gene: TRBJ2-5
abundance: few
v_gene: TRBV13

CDR3nt: TGTGCCAGCAGGGACGGACAGGAAGAGACCCAGTACTTC
CDR3aa: CASRDGQEETQYF
len: 13
d_gene: TRBD1
j_gene: TRBJ2-5
abundance: .
v_gene: TRBV28

CDR3nt: TGCGCCAGCAGCCCTGACACCACCTCCTACAATGAGCAGTTCTTC
CDR3aa: CASSPDTTSYNEQFF
len: 15
d_gene: .
j_gene: TRBJ2-1
abundance: .
v_gene: TRBV5-1